The sequence of this T cell receptor beta chain was determined in a study of response to subunit inactivated influenza vaccine. This clonotype was counted only a few times. What it binds is unknown. One entry per CDR3 protein results from TCRdb running MiXCR on the RT-PCR reads. The sample records approximately 730,000 distinct CDR3 sequences, about 14% being singletons. The study's findings and limits: Authors suggested each seasonal influenza vaccination recruits few new T cells.

This TCR derives from a middle-aged man who received an inactivated influenza vaccine. Sequencing was performed on PBMCs from blood, taken less than 15 days before vaccination.

This CDR3 reads CASSQLQGMNTEAFF. The CDR3 DNA is TGTGCCAGCAGTCAATTACAGGGAATGAACACTGAAGCTTTCTTT. The genes are TRBV12-3 or TRBV12-4 and TRBJ1-1, with D possibly matching TRBD1 (6 bases). Trimming cost V 5 bases and J 0 bases, with 13 bases left between them. The length of the CDR3 is 15 residues.